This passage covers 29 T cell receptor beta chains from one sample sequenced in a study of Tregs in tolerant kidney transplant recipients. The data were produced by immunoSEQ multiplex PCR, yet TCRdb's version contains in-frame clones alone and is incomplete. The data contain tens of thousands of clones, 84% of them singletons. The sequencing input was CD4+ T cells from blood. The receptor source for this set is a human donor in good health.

The CDR3 here is CASSPRGGNTEAFF. Written as DNA, the CDR3 is TGTGCCAGTAGTCCCAGGGGGGGGAACACTGAAGCTTTCTTT. The V gene is TRBV19, the J gene TRBJ1-1, with 7 bases lining up with TRBD1. CDR1 and CDR2 (germline): LNHDA, SQIVND (reference sequence). V was clipped by 5 bases and J by 1 base; unmatched bases: 4. The CDR3 extends over 14 amino acids.

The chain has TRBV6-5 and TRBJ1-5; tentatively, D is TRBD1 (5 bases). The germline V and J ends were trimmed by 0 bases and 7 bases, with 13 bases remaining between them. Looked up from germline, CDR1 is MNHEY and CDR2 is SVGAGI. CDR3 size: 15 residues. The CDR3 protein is CASSYSAGNGQPQHF. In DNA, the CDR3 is TGTGCCAGCAGTTACTCGGCAGGGAATGGCCAGCCCCAGCATTTT.

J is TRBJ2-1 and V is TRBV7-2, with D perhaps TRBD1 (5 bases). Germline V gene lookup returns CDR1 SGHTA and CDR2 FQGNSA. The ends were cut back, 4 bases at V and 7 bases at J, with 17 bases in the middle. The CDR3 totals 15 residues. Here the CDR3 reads CASSSLGQGGNEQFF. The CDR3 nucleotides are TGTGCCAGCAGCTCGCTTGGGCAGGGTGGTAATGAGCAGTTCTTC.

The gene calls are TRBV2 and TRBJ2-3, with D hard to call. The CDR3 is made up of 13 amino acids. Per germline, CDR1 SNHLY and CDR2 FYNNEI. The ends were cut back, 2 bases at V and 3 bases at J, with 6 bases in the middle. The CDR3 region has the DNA TGTGCCAGCAGTGAAAGCTGGACAGATACGCAGTATTTT. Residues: CASSESWTDTQYF.

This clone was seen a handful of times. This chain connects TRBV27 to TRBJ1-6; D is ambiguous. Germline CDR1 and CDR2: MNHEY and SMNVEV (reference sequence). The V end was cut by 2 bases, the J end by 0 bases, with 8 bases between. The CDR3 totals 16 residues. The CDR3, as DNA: TGTGCCAGCAGTTTACATAGTGCCTCCTATAATTCACCCCTCCACTTT. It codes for CASSLHSASYNSPLHF.

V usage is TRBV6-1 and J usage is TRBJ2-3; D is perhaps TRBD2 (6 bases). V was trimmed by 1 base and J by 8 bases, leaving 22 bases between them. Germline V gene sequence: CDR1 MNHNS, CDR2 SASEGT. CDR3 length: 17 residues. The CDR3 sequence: CASSEEPLRGGGVTQYF. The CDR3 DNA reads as TGTGCCAGCAGTGAAGAGCCTTTGCGGGGCGGAGGGGTTACGCAGTATTTT.

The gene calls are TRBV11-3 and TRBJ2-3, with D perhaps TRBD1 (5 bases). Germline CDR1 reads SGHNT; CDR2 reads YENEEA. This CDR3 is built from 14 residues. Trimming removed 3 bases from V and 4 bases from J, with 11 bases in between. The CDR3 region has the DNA TGTGCCAGCAGCTTCAGGGTATTGGCAGATACGCAGTATTTT. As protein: CASSFRVLADTQYF. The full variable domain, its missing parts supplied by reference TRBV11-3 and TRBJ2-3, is EAGVVQSPRYKIIEKKQPVAFWCNPISGHNTLYWYLQNLGQGPELLIRYENEEAVDDSQLPKDRFSAERLKGVDSTLKIQPAELGDSAVYLCASSFRVLADTQYFGPGTRLTVL.

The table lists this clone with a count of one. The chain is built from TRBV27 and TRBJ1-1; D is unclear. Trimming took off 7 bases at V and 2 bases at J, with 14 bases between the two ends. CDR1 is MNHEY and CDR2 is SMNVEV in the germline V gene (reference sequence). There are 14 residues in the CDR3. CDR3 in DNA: TGTGCCAGCACTGACACAGACTTTAACACTGAAGCTTTCTTT. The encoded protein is CASTDTDFNTEAFF.

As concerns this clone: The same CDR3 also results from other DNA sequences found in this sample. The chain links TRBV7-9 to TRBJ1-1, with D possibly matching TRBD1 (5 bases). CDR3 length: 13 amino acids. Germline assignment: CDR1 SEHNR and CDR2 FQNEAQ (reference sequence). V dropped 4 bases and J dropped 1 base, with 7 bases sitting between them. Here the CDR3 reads CASSSQGNTEAFF. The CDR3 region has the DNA TGTGCCAGCAGCTCCCAGGGGAACACTGAAGCTTTCTTT.

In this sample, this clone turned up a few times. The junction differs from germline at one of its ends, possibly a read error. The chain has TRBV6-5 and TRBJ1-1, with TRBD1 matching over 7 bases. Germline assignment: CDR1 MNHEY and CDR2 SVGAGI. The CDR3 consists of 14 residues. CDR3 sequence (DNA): TGTGCCATCAGTAGACAGGGAGGTGAAAATGAAGCTTTCTTT. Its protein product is CAISRQGGENEAFF.

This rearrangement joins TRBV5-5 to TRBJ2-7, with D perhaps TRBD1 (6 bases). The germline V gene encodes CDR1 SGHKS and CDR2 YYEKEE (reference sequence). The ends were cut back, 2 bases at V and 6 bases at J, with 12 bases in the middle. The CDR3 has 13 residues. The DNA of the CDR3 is TGTGCCAGCAGCTTTTGGACAGTCTCCGAGCAGTACTTC. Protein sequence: CASSFWTVSEQYF.

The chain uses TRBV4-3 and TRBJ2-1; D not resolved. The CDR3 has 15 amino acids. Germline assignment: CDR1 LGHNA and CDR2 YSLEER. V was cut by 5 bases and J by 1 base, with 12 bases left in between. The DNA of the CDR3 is TGCGCCAGCAGCAACCAGGCAGCTTCCTACAATGAGCAGTTCTTC. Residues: CASSNQAASYNEQFF.

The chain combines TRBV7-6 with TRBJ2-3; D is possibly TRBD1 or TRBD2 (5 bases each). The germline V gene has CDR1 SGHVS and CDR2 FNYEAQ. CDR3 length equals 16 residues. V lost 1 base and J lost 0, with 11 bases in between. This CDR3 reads CASSLGGAGSTDTQYF. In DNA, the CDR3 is TGTGCCAGCAGCTTAGGAGGGGCCGGGAGCACAGATACGCAGTATTTT.

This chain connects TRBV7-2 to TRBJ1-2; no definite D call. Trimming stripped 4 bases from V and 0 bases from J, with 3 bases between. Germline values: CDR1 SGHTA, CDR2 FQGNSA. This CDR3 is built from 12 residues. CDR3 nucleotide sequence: TGTGCCAGCAGCTACTCTAACTATGGCTACACCTTC. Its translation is CASSYSNYGYTF.

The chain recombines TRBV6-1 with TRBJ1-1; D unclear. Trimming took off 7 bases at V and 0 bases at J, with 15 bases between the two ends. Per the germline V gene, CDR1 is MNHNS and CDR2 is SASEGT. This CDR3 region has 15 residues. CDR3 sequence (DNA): TGTGCCAGCACCTTGGCACCGGCGGTGAACACTGAAGCTTTCTTT. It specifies CASTLAPAVNTEAFF.

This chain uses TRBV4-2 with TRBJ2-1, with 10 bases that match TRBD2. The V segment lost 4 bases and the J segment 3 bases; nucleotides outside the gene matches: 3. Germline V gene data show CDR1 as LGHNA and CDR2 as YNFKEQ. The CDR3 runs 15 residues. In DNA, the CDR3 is TGTGCCAGCAGCCCCGGACTAGCGGACTACAATGAGCAGTTCTTC. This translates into CASSPGLADYNEQFF.

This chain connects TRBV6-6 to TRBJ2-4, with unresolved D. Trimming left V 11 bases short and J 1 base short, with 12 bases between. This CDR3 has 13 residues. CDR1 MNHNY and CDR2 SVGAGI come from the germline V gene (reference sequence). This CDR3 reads CAGRSGAKNIQYF. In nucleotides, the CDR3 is TGTGCCGGAAGGTCCGGGGCCAAAAACATTCAGTACTTC.

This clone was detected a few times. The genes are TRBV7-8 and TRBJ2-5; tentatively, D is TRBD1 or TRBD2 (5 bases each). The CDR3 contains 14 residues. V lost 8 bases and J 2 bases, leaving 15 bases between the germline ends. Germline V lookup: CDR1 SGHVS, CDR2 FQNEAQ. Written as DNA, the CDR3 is TGTGCCAGCCAGAGGGGCAGCCAACAAGAGACCCAGTACTTC. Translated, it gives CASQRGSQQETQYF.

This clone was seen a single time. As DNA, the CDR3 is TGTGCCAGCAGCTTTTCGGATAGGGGAGAGACCCAGTACTTC. Protein: CASSFSDRGETQYF. The chain couples TRBV5-4 to TRBJ2-5; D is perhaps TRBD1 (5 bases). The CDR3 is 14 amino acids. Trimming shortened V by 2 bases and J by 4 bases, and 12 bases separated the two germline ends. The germline gives CDR1 SGHNT, CDR2 YYREEE (reference sequence).

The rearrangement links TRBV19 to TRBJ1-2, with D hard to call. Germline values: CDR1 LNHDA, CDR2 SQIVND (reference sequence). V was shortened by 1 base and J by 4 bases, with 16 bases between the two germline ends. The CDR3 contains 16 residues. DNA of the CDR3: TGTGCCAGTAGTATAGGGACCGCTCTTTCCCTCTATGGCTACACCTTC. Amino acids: CASSIGTALSLYGYTF.

For the CDR3, the DNA is TGCGCCAGCAGAAAGAGACGGGACAGGGGGAACGAGCAGTACTTC. Its translation is CASRKRRDRGNEQYF. V gene TRBV4-3 combines with J gene TRBJ2-7; TRBD1 aligns across 11 bases. V lost 6 bases and J lost 5; bases outside the gene matches: 9. The CDR3 covers 15 residues. Germline V gene lookup returns CDR1 LGHNA and CDR2 YSLEER.

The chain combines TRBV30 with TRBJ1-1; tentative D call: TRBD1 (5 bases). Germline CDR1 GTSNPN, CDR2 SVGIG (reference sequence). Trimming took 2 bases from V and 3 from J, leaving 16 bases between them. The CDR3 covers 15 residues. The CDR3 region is CAWSSEDLGDTEAFF. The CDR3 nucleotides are TGTGCCTGGAGTTCAGAAGATCTGGGGGACACTGAAGCTTTCTTT.

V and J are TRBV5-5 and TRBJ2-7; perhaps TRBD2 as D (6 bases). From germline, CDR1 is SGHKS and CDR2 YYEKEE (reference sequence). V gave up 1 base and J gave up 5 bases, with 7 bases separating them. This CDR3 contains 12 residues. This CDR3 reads CASSLTGDEQYF. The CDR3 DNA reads TGTGCCAGCAGCTTGACGGGGGACGAGCAGTACTTC.

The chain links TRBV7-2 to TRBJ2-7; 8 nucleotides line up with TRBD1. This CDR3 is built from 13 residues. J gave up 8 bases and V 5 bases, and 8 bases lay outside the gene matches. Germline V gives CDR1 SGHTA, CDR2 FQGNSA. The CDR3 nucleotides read TGTGCCAGCAGCCAACAGGGGGGTGAAAAGCAGTACTTC. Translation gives CASSQQGGEKQYF.

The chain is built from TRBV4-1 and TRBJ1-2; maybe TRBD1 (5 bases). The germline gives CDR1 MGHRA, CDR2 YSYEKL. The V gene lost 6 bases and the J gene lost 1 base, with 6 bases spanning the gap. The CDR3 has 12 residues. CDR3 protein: CASRGGNYGYTF. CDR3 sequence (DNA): TGCGCCAGCAGGGGGGGTAACTATGGCTACACCTTC.

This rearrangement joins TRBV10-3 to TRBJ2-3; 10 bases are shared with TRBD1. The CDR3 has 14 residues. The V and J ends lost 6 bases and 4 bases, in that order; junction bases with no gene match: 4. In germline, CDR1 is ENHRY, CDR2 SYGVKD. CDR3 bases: TGTGCCATCAGCGGACAGGGGGAATCAGATACGCAGTATTTT. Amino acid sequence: CAISGQGESDTQYF.

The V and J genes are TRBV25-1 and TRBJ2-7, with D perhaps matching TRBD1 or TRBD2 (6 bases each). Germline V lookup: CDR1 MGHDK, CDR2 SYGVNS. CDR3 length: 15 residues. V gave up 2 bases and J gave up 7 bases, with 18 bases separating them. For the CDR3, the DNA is TGTGCCAGCAGTGAAGAAGGTCGGGGGCCTGTGGAGCAGTACTTC. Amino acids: CASSEEGRGPVEQYF.

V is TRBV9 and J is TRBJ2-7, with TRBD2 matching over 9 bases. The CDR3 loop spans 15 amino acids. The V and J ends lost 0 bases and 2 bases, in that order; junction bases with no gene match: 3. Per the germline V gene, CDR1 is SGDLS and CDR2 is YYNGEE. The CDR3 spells CASSVEAGGAYEQYF. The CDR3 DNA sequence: TGTGCCAGCAGCGTAGAGGCGGGAGGGGCCTACGAGCAGTACTTC.

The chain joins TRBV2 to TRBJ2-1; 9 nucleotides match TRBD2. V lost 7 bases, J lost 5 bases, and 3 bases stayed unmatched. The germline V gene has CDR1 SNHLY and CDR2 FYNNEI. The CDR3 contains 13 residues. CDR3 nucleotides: TGTGCCAGCACTAGCGGGGCGCACAATGAGCAGTTCTTC. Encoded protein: CASTSGAHNEQFF.